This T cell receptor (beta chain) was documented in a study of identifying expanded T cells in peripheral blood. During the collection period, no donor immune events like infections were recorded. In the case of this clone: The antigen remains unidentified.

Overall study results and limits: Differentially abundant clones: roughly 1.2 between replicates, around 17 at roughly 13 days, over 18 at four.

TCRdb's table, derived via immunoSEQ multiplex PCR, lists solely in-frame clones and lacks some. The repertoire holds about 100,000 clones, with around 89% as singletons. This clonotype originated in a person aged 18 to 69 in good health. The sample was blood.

This chain's CDR3 is CASSLDSGTQYF. The DNA for the CDR3 is TGTGCCAGCAGCTTAGATAGCGGGACCCAGTACTTC. The rearrangement uses TRBV11-2 and TRBJ2-5; possible D gene TRBD2, 6 bases. V dropped 0 bases and J dropped 7 bases, with 6 bases sitting between them. CDR1 SGHAT and CDR2 FQNNGV come from the germline V gene. CDR3 length: 12 amino acids.